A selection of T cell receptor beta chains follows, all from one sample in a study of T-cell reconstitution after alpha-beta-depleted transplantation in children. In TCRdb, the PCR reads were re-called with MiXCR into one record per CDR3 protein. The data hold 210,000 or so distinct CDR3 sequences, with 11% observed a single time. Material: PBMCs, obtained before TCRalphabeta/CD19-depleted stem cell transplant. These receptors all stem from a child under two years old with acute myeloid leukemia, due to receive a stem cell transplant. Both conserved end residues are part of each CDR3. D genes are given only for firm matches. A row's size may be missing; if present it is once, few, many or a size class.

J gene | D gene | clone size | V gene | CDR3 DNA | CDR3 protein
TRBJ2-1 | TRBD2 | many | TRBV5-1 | TGCGCCAGCAGCTTGGGGCGCGGGGGGATTTACAATGAGCAGTTCTTC | CASSLGRGGIYNEQFF
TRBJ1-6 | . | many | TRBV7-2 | TGTGCCAGCAGCTCCCGGACAGCTTATAATTCACCCCTCCACTTT | CASSSRTAYNSPLHF
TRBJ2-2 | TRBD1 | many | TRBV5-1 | TGCGCCAGCAGCTTGGGAGGACAGGGGGCTTCCGGGGAGCTGTTTTTT | CASSLGGQGASGELFF
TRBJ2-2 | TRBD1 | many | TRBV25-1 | TGTGCCAGCAGCTCCGGGACAGGGGGCACCGGGGAGCTGTTTTTT | CASSSGTGGTGELFF
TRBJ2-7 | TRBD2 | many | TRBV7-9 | TGTGCCAGCAGTCGGCGTCGGACTAGCGGATTGTACGAGCAGTACTTC | CASSRRRTSGLYEQYF
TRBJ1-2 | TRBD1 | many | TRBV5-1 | TGCGCCAGCAGCTTGGGACAGGGTGGCTACACCTTC | CASSLGQGGYTF
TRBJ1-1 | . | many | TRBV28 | TGTGCCAGCAGCGCCCCAGAGAACACTGAAGCTTTCTTT | CASSAPENTEAFF
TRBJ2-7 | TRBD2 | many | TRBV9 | TGTGCCAGCAGCGTAGGGACTAGCGGGAGCGAGCAGTACTTC | CASSVGTSGSEQYF
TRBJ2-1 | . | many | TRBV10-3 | TGTGCCATCAGTCGGGGGATTTCCTACAATGAGCAGTTCTTC | CAISRGISYNEQFF
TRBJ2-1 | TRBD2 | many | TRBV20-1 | TGCAGTGTTGGCGGGGGGCTAGGTAACGGTGAGCAGTTCTTC | CSVGGGLGNGEQFF
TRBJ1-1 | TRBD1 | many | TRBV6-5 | TGTGCCAGCAGTTACTCTACAGGGGCCACTGAAGCTTTCTTT | CASSYSTGATEAFF
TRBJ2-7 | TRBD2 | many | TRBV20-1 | TGCAGTGCTAGTGGCGGCACTAGCGGGACCTACGAGCAGTACTTC | CSASGGTSGTYEQYF
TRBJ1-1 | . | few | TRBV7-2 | TGTGCCAGCAGCGTAATAGGTAGCACTGAAGCTTTCTTT | CASSVIGSTEAFF
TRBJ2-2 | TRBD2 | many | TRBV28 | TGTGCCAGCAAGCGGGGGGGGACCGGGGAGCTGTTTTTT | CASKRGGTGELFF
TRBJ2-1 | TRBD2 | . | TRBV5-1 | TGCGCCAGCAGCTGGACTAGCGCCAACAATGAGCAGTTCTTC | CASSWTSANNEQFF
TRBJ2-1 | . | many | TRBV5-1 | TGCGCCAGCAGCTTGGAAAGTAACAGAGCCCCAGGGAAGTTCTTC | CASSLESNRAPGKFF
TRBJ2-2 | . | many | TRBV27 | TGTGCCAGCACCCCGGGGCCCAACACCGGGGAGCTGTTTTTT | CASTPGPNTGELFF
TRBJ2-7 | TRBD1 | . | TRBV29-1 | TGCAGCGTTAGACCGGGACAGAGCTCCTACGAGCAGTACTTC | CSVRPGQSSYEQYF
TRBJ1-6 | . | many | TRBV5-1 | TGCGCCAGCAGCTTGGACGGCTATAATTCACCCCTCCACTTT | CASSLDGYNSPLHF
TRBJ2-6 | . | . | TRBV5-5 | TGTGCCAGCAGCGTGACATATTTCTCTGGGGCCAACGTCCTGACTTTC | CASSVTYFSGANVLTF
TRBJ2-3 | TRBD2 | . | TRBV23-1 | TGCGCCAGCAGTCAACTTAGCGGGGAAAACACAGATACGCAGTATTTT | CASSQLSGENTDTQYF
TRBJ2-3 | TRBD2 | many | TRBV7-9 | TGTGCCAGCAGCTTATTGCCTAGCGGGAAGGTTGATACGCAGTATTTT | CASSLLPSGKVDTQYF
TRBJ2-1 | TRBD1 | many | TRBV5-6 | TGTGCCAGCAGCTCCCCGACAGGGATCAATGAGCAGTTCTTC | CASSSPTGINEQFF
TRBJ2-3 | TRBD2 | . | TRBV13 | TGTGCCAGCAGACTAGCGGGGACATCAGATACGCAGTATTTT | CASRLAGTSDTQYF
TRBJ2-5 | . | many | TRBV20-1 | TGCAGTGCTAGAGATAATACCGGGGCTCAAGAGACCCAGTACTTC | CSARDNTGAQETQYF
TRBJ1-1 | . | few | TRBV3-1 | TGTGCCAGCAGCCAATCGCATACTGAAGCTTTCTTT | CASSQSHTEAFF
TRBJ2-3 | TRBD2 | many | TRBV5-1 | TGCGCCAGCAGCTTGCGACTAGCGGGAGATACGCAGTATTTT | CASSLRLAGDTQYF
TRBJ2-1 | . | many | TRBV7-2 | TGTGCCAGCAGCCTCTACGGGAACAATGAGCAGTTCTTC | CASSLYGNNEQFF
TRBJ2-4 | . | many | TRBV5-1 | TGCGCCAGCAGCTTGGATATCACCAAAAACATTCAGTACTTC | CASSLDITKNIQYF
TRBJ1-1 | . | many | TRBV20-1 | TGCAGTGCCCCTAATTTCGGGCTGGGTGAAGCTTTCTTT | CSAPNFGLGEAFF
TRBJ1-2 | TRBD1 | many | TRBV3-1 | TGTGCCAGCAGCCAAGCTGCAGGGGGCGGCCTCTATGGCTACACCTTC | CASSQAAGGGLYGYTF
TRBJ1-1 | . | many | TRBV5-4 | TGTGCCAGCAGCACCGGACACACTGAAGCTTTCTTT | CASSTGHTEAFF
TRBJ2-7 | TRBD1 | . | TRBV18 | TGTGCCAGCTCCCAATCACAGGGGACCCATCTTGAGCAGTACTTC | CASSQSQGTHLEQYF
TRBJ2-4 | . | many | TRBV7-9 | TGTGCCAGCAGCATACCAGGGCGGGCAAACATTCAGTACTTC | CASSIPGRANIQYF
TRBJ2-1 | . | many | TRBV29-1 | TGCAGCGGGAGGGGTGATTGGTACAATGAGCAGTTCTTC | CSGRGDWYNEQFF
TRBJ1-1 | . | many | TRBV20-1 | TGCAGTGCTAGGCCTAACACTGAAGCTTTCTTT | CSARPNTEAFF
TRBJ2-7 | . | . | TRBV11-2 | TGTGCCAGCAGCCCGAGTACAGCGACAGCCTACGAGCAGTACTTC | CASSPSTATAYEQYF
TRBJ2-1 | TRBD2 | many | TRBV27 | TGTGCCAGCAGTACCGATTTGAGGCTAGCGGGAGGGTCCTACAATGAGCAGTTCTTC | CASSTDLRLAGGSYNEQFF
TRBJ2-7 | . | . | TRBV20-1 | TGCAGTACTAGAGATGGAAGACAGTCCTACGAGCAGTACTTC | CSTRDGRQSYEQYF
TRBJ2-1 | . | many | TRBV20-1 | TGCAGTGCCTTGATGTGGGTCTTTTCCTACAATGAGCAGTTCTTC | CSALMWVFSYNEQFF